Listed here are 29 T cell receptor beta chains from one sample, sequenced in a study of blood T cell repertoires in COVID-19. This table comes from immunoSEQ multiplex PCR, and its TCRdb copy is limited to in-frame clones, with some not included. The sample carries hundreds of thousands of clones, about nine tenths recorded once. Sequenced material: peripheral blood. All receptors come from a woman aged 45-59 years who had recovered from COVID-19.

The rearrangement uses TRBV7-8 and TRBJ1-5; tentatively, D is TRBD1 (5 bases). Looked up from germline, CDR1 is SGHVS and CDR2 is FQNEAQ. The ends were cut back, 2 bases at V and 7 bases at J, with 18 bases in the middle. The CDR3 runs to 16 residues. CDR3: CASSLRLGGEWQPQHF. CDR3 nucleotides: TGTGCCAGCAGCTTACGGCTGGGGGGGGAATGGCAGCCCCAGCATTTT. The variable domain in full, with the rest retrieved from reference TRBV7-8 and TRBJ1-5, is GAGVSQSPRYKVAKRGQDVALRCDPISGHVSLFWYQQALGQGPEFLTYFQNEAQLDKSGLPSDRFFAERPEGSVSTLKIQRTQQEDSAVYLCASSLRLGGEWQPQHFGDGTRLSIL.

The chain is built from TRBV7-2 and TRBJ1-3; a possible D gene is TRBD1 (6 bases). Germline V lookup: CDR1 SGHTA, CDR2 FQGNSA. Trimming removed 1 base from V and 8 bases from J, with 15 bases in between. The CDR3 runs 15 residues. The CDR3: CASSLGTARRDTIYF. The CDR3 DNA follows: TGTGCCAGCAGCTTAGGGACAGCCAGGAGAGACACCATATATTTT.

V usage is TRBV25-1 and J usage is TRBJ1-2; a possible D gene is TRBD1 (5 bases). In germline, CDR1 is MGHDK, CDR2 SYGVNS. Deletions cut 7 bases from V and 7 bases from J, with 16 bases between. This CDR3 contains 13 residues. The CDR3 nucleotides read TGTGCCAGCACCTCAGGGAGGGTGTTTGGCTACACCTTC. It yields the protein CASTSGRVFGYTF.

The chain uses TRBV7-2 and TRBJ1-2; D is perhaps TRBD1 (5 bases). Trimming shortened V by 5 bases and J by 7 bases, and 26 bases separated the two germline ends. CDR1 and CDR2 from the germline V gene are SGHTA and FQGNSA. This CDR3 is 17 amino acids long. CDR3 nucleotide sequence: TGTGCCAGCAGCCTTTTAGGGGTAGCTGGGTCCCCCAGTGGCTACACCTTC. Protein sequence: CASSLLGVAGSPSGYTF.

V and J are TRBV6-6 and TRBJ2-1; D may be TRBD1 (6 bases). This CDR3 is built from 14 residues. The germline V and J ends were trimmed by 9 bases and 5 bases, with 17 bases remaining between them. Germline V gene sequence: CDR1 MNHNY, CDR2 SVGAGI (reference sequence). The CDR3 DNA sequence: TGTGCCAGTTGGGTAAAACAGGGCCACAATGAGCAGTTCTTC. It translates to CASWVKQGHNEQFF.

The rearrangement uses TRBV9 and TRBJ2-2; 7 bases map to TRBD1. Per germline, CDR1 SGDLS and CDR2 YYNGEE. V gave up 6 bases and J gave up 3 bases; unmatched junction bases: 5. CDR3 size: 14 residues. The chain's CDR3 is CASTRDSHTGELFF. As DNA, the CDR3 is TGTGCCAGCACCCGGGACAGCCACACCGGGGAGCTGTTTTTT.

V is TRBV28 and J is TRBJ2-6; D is unclear. Germline CDR1 reads MDHEN; CDR2 reads SYDVKM. V shed 8 bases and J shed 0 bases, with 5 bases lying between them. The CDR3 has 13 amino acids. CDR3 loop: CASRLSGANVLTF. For the CDR3, the DNA is TGTGCCAGCCGTCTCTCTGGGGCCAACGTCCTGACTTTC.

The V and J genes are TRBV7-8 and TRBJ2-2; 7 bases agree with TRBD2. CDR3 length: 17 amino acids. V gave up 2 bases and J gave up 5 bases; unmatched junction bases: 11. CDR1 SGHVS and CDR2 FQNEAQ come from the germline V gene. In DNA, the CDR3 is TGTGCCAGCAGCTTAAGAGGACTAGGAGTTTTAACCGGGGAGCTGTTTTTT. Amino acid sequence: CASSLRGLGVLTGELFF. Filled out from reference TRBV7-8 and TRBJ2-2, the complete variable domain reads GAGVSQSPRYKVAKRGQDVALRCDPISGHVSLFWYQQALGQGPEFLTYFQNEAQLDKSGLPSDRFFAERPEGSVSTLKIQRTQQEDSAVYLCASSLRGLGVLTGELFFGEGSRLTVL.

The CDR3 region is CASSLKTGGTEAFF. CDR3 DNA sequence: TGTGCCAGCAGTTTGAAGACAGGGGGAACTGAAGCTTTCTTT. The chain joins TRBV6-5 to TRBJ1-1, with 9 bases aligning to TRBD1. With V trimmed by 4 bases and J by 5 bases, 5 bases remained unmatched. The germline V gene encodes CDR1 MNHEY and CDR2 SVGAGI. The CDR3 has 14 amino acids.

The chain recombines TRBV20-1 with TRBJ1-5; D may be TRBD1 (5 bases). The ends were cut back, 3 bases at V and 4 bases at J, with 10 bases in the middle. The CDR3 length is 13 residues. CDR1 is DFQATT, CDR2 SNEGSKA, per germline (reference sequence). CDR3 residues: CSASGGVNQPQHF. CDR3 DNA sequence: TGCAGTGCTAGTGGGGGGGTTAATCAGCCCCAGCATTTT.

V is TRBV6-2 or TRBV6-3 and J is TRBJ2-1; no clear D. The CDR3 runs to 13 residues. In germline, CDR1 is MNHEY, CDR2 SVGEGT. Trimming pared 5 bases from V and 10 bases from J, leaving 15 bases between. The CDR3 DNA sequence: TGTGCCAGCAGTGAGCGAACCCCACCCGAGCAGTTCTTC. Translated, it gives CASSERTPPEQFF.

The CDR3 loop is CASSQGAAGAYGYTF. The CDR3, as DNA: TGTGCCAGCAGCCAAGGGGCCGCGGGAGCCTATGGCTACACCTTC. The chain joins TRBV4-2 to TRBJ1-2; D uncertain. The germline CDR1 and CDR2 sequences are LGHNA and YNFKEQ. Trimming left V 1 base short and J 4 bases short, with 13 bases between. The CDR3 is made up of 15 amino acids.

The J gene is TRBJ2-2, the V gene TRBV19; 9 bases match TRBD2. CDR3 length equals 18 residues. Trimming at V came to 6 bases and at J to 0 bases, leaving 11 bases not matched to a gene. Per the germline V gene, CDR1 is LNHDA and CDR2 is SQIVND (reference sequence). The CDR3 is CASRLWGSGGPNTGELFF. CDR3 nucleotides: TGTGCCAGTAGACTGTGGGGTAGCGGGGGCCCGAACACCGGGGAGCTGTTTTTT.

This rearrangement joins TRBV5-4 to TRBJ2-5; possible D gene TRBD2, 5 bases. Trimming left V 5 bases short and J 5 bases short, with 13 bases between. Per the germline V gene, CDR1 is SGHNT and CDR2 is YYREEE (reference sequence). This CDR3 is built from 13 residues. The CDR3 DNA follows: TGTGCCAGCAGGGGTACTAGGTCGGAGACCCAGTACTTC. It encodes CASRGTRSETQYF.

There are many counts of this clone. The V gene is TRBV4-2, the J gene TRBJ2-2; 10 positions match TRBD1. V gave up 2 bases and J gave up 5 bases; unmatched junction bases: 11. This CDR3 region has 18 residues. CDR1 and CDR2 (germline): LGHNA, YNFKEQ. The CDR3 reads CASSQPDRGRISTGELFF. CDR3 DNA: TGTGCCAGCAGCCAACCCGACAGGGGGCGGATCTCGACCGGGGAGCTGTTTTTT.

The chain joins TRBV11-2 to TRBJ1-1; D ambiguous. CDR1 and CDR2 (germline): SGHAT, FQNNGV. The CDR3 has 14 residues. V lost 2 bases and J lost 4, with 11 bases in between. The CDR3 spells CASSLNLGSTEAFF. CDR3 DNA: TGTGCCAGCAGCTTAAATCTAGGTTCCACTGAAGCTTTCTTT.

The V and J genes are TRBV5-1 and TRBJ2-1; TRBD1 matches 11 bases. The CDR3 runs to 15 residues. CDR1 SGHRS and CDR2 YFSETQ come from the germline V gene. The ends lost 4 bases at V and 7 bases at J; junction bases unmatched: 7. CDR3 bases: TGCGCCAGCAGCCCCGGACAGGGGGCAAGGAATGAGCAGTTCTTC. Translating it yields CASSPGQGARNEQFF.

The V and J genes are TRBV6-2 or TRBV6-3 and TRBJ1-1; maybe TRBD1 (5 bases). V dropped 5 bases and J dropped 5 bases, with 15 bases sitting between them. This CDR3 spans 14 amino acids. Germline CDR1 is MNHEY and CDR2 is SVGEGT. As DNA, the CDR3 is TGTGCCAGCAGTCACGGGGGGGTTGAGACTGAAGCTTTCTTT. This gives the protein CASSHGGVETEAFF.

This chain links TRBV7-2 with TRBJ2-7, with TRBD1 matching 10 bases. The germline CDR1 and CDR2 sequences are SGHTA and FQGNSA. Germline trimming cut 4 bases from V and 3 bases from J; bases unmatched to any gene: 3. The CDR3 runs 14 residues. CDR3 sequence (DNA): TGTGCCAGCAGCTCCCGGACAGGGGGCTACGAGCAGTACTTC. Its protein is CASSSRTGGYEQYF.

The chain links TRBV19 to TRBJ2-3; 7 nucleotides align to TRBD2. The germline V gene encodes CDR1 LNHDA and CDR2 SQIVND (reference sequence). After removal of 8 bases from V and 4 bases from J, the junction contained 6 bases not matched to a gene. The CDR3 covers 13 residues. CDR3: CASAWGGADTQYF. The DNA for the CDR3 is TGTGCCAGTGCCTGGGGAGGGGCAGATACGCAGTATTTT.

This chain links TRBV7-3 with TRBJ2-1; D perhaps matches TRBD2 (5 bases). The CDR3 contains 15 residues. The ends were cut back, 1 base at V and 8 bases at J, with 15 bases in the middle. Germline V gives CDR1 SGHTA, CDR2 FQGTGA. The CDR3 region is CASSLMGVSQYEQFF. Here the CDR3 DNA reads TGTGCCAGCAGCTTAATGGGAGTTAGTCAGTATGAGCAGTTCTTC.

The rearrangement uses TRBV3-1 (or the pseudogene TRBV3-2) and TRBJ1-3, with D possibly matching TRBD1 (5 bases). Trimming pared 0 bases from V and 1 base from J, leaving 13 bases between. The CDR3 is 17 amino acids. CDR1 is LGHDT and CDR2 is YNNKEL in the germline V gene (reference sequence). The CDR3 coding sequence is TGTGCCAGCAGCCAAGACTGGGGGGAGTCTTCTGGAAACACCATATATTTT. This gives the protein CASSQDWGESSGNTIYF.

This clone was detected once. This chain uses TRBV3-1 (or the pseudogene TRBV3-2) with TRBJ1-5; D unresolved. V lost 0 bases to trimming and J lost 1 base, with 13 bases between them. Germline CDR1 reads LGHDT; CDR2 reads YNNKEL (reference sequence). The CDR3 has 17 residues. This CDR3 is CASSQDLREHSNQPQHF. CDR3 nucleotides: TGTGCCAGCAGCCAAGATCTGAGGGAGCACAGCAATCAGCCCCAGCATTTT.

The chain links TRBV7-6 to TRBJ2-7; TRBD2 is a possible D gene (6 bases). Germline assignment: CDR1 SGHVS and CDR2 FNYEAQ. The CDR3 runs to 15 residues. Trimming stripped 3 bases from V and 2 bases from J, with 14 bases between. CDR3 sequence reads: CASSFFPGGTYEQYF. For the CDR3, the DNA is TGTGCCAGCAGCTTTTTCCCCGGGGGAACCTACGAGCAGTACTTC.

The rearrangement links TRBV11-2 to TRBJ2-1; possibly TRBD1 for D (5 bases). Between the trimmed V and J ends, which lost 5 bases and 1 base, there was a span of 21 bases. CDR3 length: 18 residues. From germline, CDR1 is SGHAT and CDR2 FQNNGV. The CDR3 here is CASSPPPQGKWSYNEQFF. The CDR3 coding sequence is TGTGCCAGCAGCCCCCCACCGCAGGGAAAGTGGTCCTACAATGAGCAGTTCTTC.

V gene TRBV6-2 or TRBV6-3 combines with J gene TRBJ2-7; 7 bases map to TRBD1. The CDR3 totals 15 residues. With 2 bases clipped from V and 1 base from J, the junction kept 5 bases outside the gene matches. The germline V gene encodes CDR1 MNHEY and CDR2 SVGEGT. The CDR3 coding sequence is TGTGCCAGCAGTTACGACCCGGACAGGTCCTACGAGCAGTACTTC. Protein: CASSYDPDRSYEQYF.

The chain recombines TRBV6-5 with TRBJ1-2; no clear D. Trimming took 6 bases from V and 4 from J, leaving 12 bases between them. CDR3 length: 13 residues. Germline lookup yields CDR1 MNHEY and CDR2 SVGAGI. The CDR3 DNA reads as TGTGCCAGCAGCCCCCGGGGTCTCTATGGCTACACCTTC. Residues: CASSPRGLYGYTF.

The rearrangement uses TRBV6-2 or TRBV6-3 and TRBJ1-1, with D tentatively TRBD1 (6 bases). The V and J ends lost 5 bases and 8 bases respectively, with 12 bases between them. This CDR3 has 12 residues. The germline gives CDR1 MNHEY, CDR2 SVGEGT. In nucleotides, the CDR3 is TGTGCCAGCAGTACGCCAACAGGGGAAGCTTTCTTT. Encoded protein: CASSTPTGEAFF.

The J gene is TRBJ1-1, the V gene TRBV19, with TRBD1 matching 7 bases. The CDR3 has 14 amino acids. CDR1 and CDR2 from the germline V gene are LNHDA and SQIVND (reference sequence). V lost 3 bases, J lost 4 bases, and 5 bases stayed unmatched. The CDR3: CASSIGDRVTEAFF. The CDR3 DNA is TGTGCCAGTAGTATTGGAGACAGGGTCACTGAAGCTTTCTTT.